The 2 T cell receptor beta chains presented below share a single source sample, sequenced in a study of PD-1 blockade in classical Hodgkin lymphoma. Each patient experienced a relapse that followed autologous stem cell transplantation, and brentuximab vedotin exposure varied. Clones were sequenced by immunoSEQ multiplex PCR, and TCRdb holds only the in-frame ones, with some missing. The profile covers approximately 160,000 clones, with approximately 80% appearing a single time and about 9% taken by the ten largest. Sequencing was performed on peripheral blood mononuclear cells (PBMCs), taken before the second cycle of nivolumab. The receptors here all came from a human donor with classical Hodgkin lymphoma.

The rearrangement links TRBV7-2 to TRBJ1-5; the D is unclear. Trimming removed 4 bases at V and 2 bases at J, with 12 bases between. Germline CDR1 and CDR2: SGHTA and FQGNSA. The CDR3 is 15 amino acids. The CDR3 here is CASSSPGQGNQPQHF. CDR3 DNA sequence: TGTGCCAGCAGCTCCCCGGGTCAGGGCAATCAGCCCCAGCATTTT.

CDR3 sequence reads: CAWSGTGNSPLHF. CDR3 nucleotide sequence: TGTGCCTGGAGCGGGACGGGAAATTCACCCCTCCACTTT. This sequence joins TRBV30 and TRBJ1-6; weak D call: TRBD1 (5 bases). V was cut by 3 bases and J by 7 bases, with 10 bases left in between. The germline V gene has CDR1 GTSNPN and CDR2 SVGIG (reference sequence). This CDR3 is 13 amino acids long.